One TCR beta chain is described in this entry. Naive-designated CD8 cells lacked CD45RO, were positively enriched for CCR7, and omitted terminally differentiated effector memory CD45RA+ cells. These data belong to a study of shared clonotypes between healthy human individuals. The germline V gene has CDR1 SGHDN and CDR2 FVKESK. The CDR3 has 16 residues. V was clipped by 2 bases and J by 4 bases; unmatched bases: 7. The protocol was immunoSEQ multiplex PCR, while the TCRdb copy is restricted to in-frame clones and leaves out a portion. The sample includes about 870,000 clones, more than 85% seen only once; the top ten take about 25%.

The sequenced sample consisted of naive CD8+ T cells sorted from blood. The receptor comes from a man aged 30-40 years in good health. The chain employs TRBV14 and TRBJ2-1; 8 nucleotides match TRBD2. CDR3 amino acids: CASSQRTSPIYNEQFF. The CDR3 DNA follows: TGTGCCAGCAGCCAACGGACTAGCCCTATTTACAATGAGCAGTTCTTC.